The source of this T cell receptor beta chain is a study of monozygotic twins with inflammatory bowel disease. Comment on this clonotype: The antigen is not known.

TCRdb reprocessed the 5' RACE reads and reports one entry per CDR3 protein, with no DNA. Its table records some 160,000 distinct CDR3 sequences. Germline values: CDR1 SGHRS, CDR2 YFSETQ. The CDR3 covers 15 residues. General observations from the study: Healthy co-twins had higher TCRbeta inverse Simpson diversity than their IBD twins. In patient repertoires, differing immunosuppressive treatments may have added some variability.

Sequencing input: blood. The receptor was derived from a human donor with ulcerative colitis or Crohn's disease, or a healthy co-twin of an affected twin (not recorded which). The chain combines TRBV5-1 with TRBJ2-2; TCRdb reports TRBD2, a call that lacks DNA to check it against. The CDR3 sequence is CASSLVVSGTGELFF.